The table lists the clone carrying this T cell receptor (beta chain) with many counts. Its antigen is as yet unknown. RNA transcripts gave rise to amplified TCR beta CDR3 regions. An initial round of RT-PCR targeting the TCR CDR3 relied on the HTBI primer set. From the multiplex PCR reads, TCRdb called clonotypes with MiXCR, one entry per CDR3 protein. The table shows around 450,000 distinct CDR3 sequences, with around 14% occurring only once. The data derive from a study of T cells in Graves' hyperthyroidism and ophthalmopathy. The authors obtained PBMCs from more than 9.5 ml of fresh peripheral blood. This CDR3 spans 14 amino acids. CDR1 SGHVS and CDR2 FNYEAQ come from the germline V gene. Trimming took 5 bases from V and 3 from J; bases not matched to a gene: 5. Study outcomes and limitations: In blood, most of the thyroid clonotypes expanded above 0.001 were also present. Researchers report that a 13 V-J model separated ophthalmopathy from stable hyperthyroidism.

The sample taken for sequencing was blood. This receptor was identified in a woman younger than 30 with Graves' hyperthyroidism. This chain links TRBV7-6 with TRBJ2-3; 7 bases agree with TRBD2. CDR3 nucleotide sequence: TGTGCCAGCAGCCAATTCGGGGGGACAGATACGCAGTATTTT. Its translation: CASSQFGGTDTQYF.